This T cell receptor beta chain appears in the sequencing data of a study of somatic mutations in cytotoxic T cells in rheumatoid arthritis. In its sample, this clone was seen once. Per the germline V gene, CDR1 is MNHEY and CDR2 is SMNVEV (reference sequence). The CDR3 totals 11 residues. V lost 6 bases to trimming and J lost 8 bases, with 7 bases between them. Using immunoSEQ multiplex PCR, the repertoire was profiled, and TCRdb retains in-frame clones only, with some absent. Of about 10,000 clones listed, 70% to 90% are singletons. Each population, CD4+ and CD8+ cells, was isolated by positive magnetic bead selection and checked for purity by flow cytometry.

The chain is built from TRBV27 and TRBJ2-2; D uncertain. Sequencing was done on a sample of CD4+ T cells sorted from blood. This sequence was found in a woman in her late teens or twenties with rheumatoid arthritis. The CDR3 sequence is CASSGVGELFF. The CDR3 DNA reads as TGTGCCAGCAGCGGTGTGGGGGAGCTGTTTTTT.